The rows below give T cell receptor beta chains drawn from one sample of a study of T cell changes during pregnancy in multiple sclerosis. The repertoire was sequenced with immunoSEQ multiplex PCR; TCRdb's copy has only in-frame clones and lacks some. The profile shows under 30,000 clones, approximately 86% of them singletons. The specimen was CD4+ T cells from peripheral blood mononuclear cells, collected in the first trimester of pregnancy. The receptors were sampled from a female donor in good health, enrolled as a control in a pregnancy study. Each CDR3 is given with its conserved first and last residue. Some rows mark clone size as missing; the rest say once, few, many or name a class of expanded clone.

cdr3_aa	clone_size	v_call	j_call
CASKRLSNQPQHF	.	TRBV21-1	TRBJ1-5
CASSLGTGAINEQFF	.	TRBV7-8	TRBJ2-1
CSVRQGANTGELFF	.	TRBV29-1	TRBJ2-2
CATWDPGSYNEQFF	.	TRBV6-1	TRBJ2-1
CASSQGRGKTEAFF	.	TRBV23-1	TRBJ1-1
CASSLGLAGGRITDTQYF	.	TRBV11-2	TRBJ2-3
CASSLRGLATDTQYF	.	TRBV5-1	TRBJ2-3
CASATGIYYGYTF	.	TRBV19	TRBJ1-2
CASSLSDRGLSGANVLTF	.	TRBV7-9	TRBJ2-6
CASSPGHVNTEAFF	few	TRBV5-1	TRBJ1-1
CATSPFPQGAAYEQYF	few	TRBV15	TRBJ2-7
CASSGRAGAGETQYF	.	TRBV11-3	TRBJ2-5
CATPLEGRNTGELFF	.	TRBV5-4	TRBJ2-2
CASSPTGTSYNEQFF	.	TRBV4-1	TRBJ2-1
CASSKVRREGQNIQYF	.	TRBV21-1	TRBJ2-4
CASRSPLAGTRETQYF	once	TRBV7-6	TRBJ2-5